Listed here are 23 T cell receptor beta chains from one sample, sequenced in a study of blood T cells in healthy people across ages. The authors ran a second PCR of roughly 6 to 12 cycles using a sample-barcoded 5' primer and a J-beta primer mix. TCRdb re-called the 5' RACE reads with MiXCR, one entry per CDR3 protein. The table has about 640,000 distinct CDR3 sequences, 58% seen once. Specimen: blood. The receptors were gathered from a man aged 60-69 years in good health.

The chain has TRBV12-3 or TRBV12-4 and TRBJ2-4; TRBD2 might be the D (6 bases). The CDR3 sequence is 12 residues long. V lost 6 bases and J lost 6, with 9 bases in between. The CDR3 here is CASRSGLNIQYF. CDR3 nucleotides: TGTGCCAGCAGGTCGGGACTAAACATTCAGTACTTC.

The chain links TRBV10-2 to TRBJ2-4; D gene ambiguous. Germline CDR1 is WSHSY and CDR2 is SAAADI. V was pared by 4 bases and J by 0 bases, with 16 bases between. The CDR3 loop spans 17 amino acids. The CDR3 coding sequence is TGCGCCAGCAGTGCGACGACACGCTACTTAGCCAAAAACATTCAGTACTTC. Its protein is CASSATTRYLAKNIQYF.

V and J are TRBV27 and TRBJ2-7; TRBD1 matches 7 bases. The length of the CDR3 is 17 residues. V lost 5 bases to trimming and J lost 0 bases; unmatched junction nucleotides: 13. Germline-derived CDR1 and CDR2 are MNHEY and SMNVEV (reference sequence). CDR3 protein: CASSPRQGTVHSYEQYF. In nucleotides, the CDR3 is TGTGCCAGCAGTCCCCGACAGGGAACAGTGCACTCCTACGAGCAGTACTTC.

This clonotype came up a few times. This may come from a read error, since a much larger clone is one base off. This chain joins TRBV6-1 and TRBJ2-1, with 7 bases matching TRBD2. The end of the DNA is better explained by TRBJ2-7, so the J call may be wrong. The CDR3 totals 14 residues. Germline values: CDR1 MNHNS, CDR2 SASEGT. DNA for the CDR3: TGTGCCAGCGAAGCGGGACGCTCCTACAATGAGCAGTACTTC. Amino acids: CASEAGRSYNEQYF.

This sequence joins TRBV20-1 and TRBJ2-4; D perhaps matches TRBD2 (5 bases). Judging by the DNA end, TRBJ2-7 fits better; the J call may be wrong. Per germline, CDR1 DFQATT and CDR2 SNEGSKA (reference sequence). This CDR3 is 10 amino acids long. The DNA for the CDR3 is TGCAGTGCTAGCGAGGGCGAGCAGTACTTC. Its translation is CSASEGEQYF.

The CDR3 reads CSDRGVAYGYTF. Here the CDR3 DNA reads TGCAGCGACCGGGGAGTCGCCTATGGCTACACCTTC. The rearrangement links TRBV29-1 to TRBJ1-2; the D is unclear. The CDR3 runs to 12 residues. The germline CDR1 and CDR2 sequences are SQVTM and ANQGSEA. V gave up 7 bases and J gave up 4 bases, with 13 bases separating them.

This chain uses TRBV27 with TRBJ2-1; D possibly corresponds to TRBD2 (5 bases). There are 16 residues in the CDR3. The V gene lost 0 bases and the J gene lost 6 bases, with 15 bases spanning the gap. Germline-derived CDR1 and CDR2 are MNHEY and SMNVEV (reference sequence). CDR3 protein: CASSLSEAVGSNEQFF. The CDR3 DNA reads TGTGCCAGCAGTTTATCGGAGGCGGTGGGCAGCAATGAGCAGTTCTTC.

V is TRBV5-1 and J is TRBJ2-5; 8 nucleotides match TRBD2. Unmatched junction bases numbered 11, after V lost 4 bases and J lost 3 bases. The CDR3 extends over 16 amino acids. The germline gives CDR1 SGHRS, CDR2 YFSETQ. The DNA for the CDR3 is TGCGCCAGCAGCCCCCGGGGGGGGCGACCAGAAGAGACCCAGTACTTC. Encoded protein: CASSPRGGRPEETQYF.

In the case of this clonotype: Since a much larger clone is just one base distant, this may be a read error. The gene calls are TRBV7-9 and TRBJ1-1; unclear D gene. Trimming stripped 5 bases from V and 4 bases from J, with 14 bases between. This CDR3 is built from 14 residues. Germline CDR1 and CDR2: SEHNR and FQNEAQ (reference sequence). The CDR3 region has the DNA TGTGCCAGCAGCCCCAACGGAGGAGGCACTGAAGCTTTCTTT. The encoded protein is CASSPNGGGTEAFF.

The chain joins TRBV28 to TRBJ1-1; D is unresolved. Trimming took 10 bases from V and 5 from J, leaving 23 bases between them. Germline CDR1 MDHEN, CDR2 SYDVKM. The length of the CDR3 is 15 residues. CDR3 protein: CATSSRVGVGTEAFF. CDR3 in DNA: TGTGCCACATCCTCGAGGGTTGGGGTCGGGACTGAAGCTTTCTTT.

The chain combines TRBV6-1 with TRBJ2-7; D remains ambiguous. Between the trimmed V and J ends, which lost 3 bases and 4 bases, there was a span of 16 bases. The germline V gene has CDR1 MNHNS and CDR2 SASEGT. This CDR3 has 15 amino acids. This CDR3 reads CASSESDGSWYEQYF. The CDR3 DNA reads as TGTGCCAGCAGTGAGTCCGACGGGTCGTGGTACGAGCAGTACTTC.

The rearrangement links TRBV20-1 to TRBJ2-4; possibly TRBD2 for D (6 bases). V was trimmed by 3 bases and J by 0 bases, leaving 9 bases between them. Germline CDR1 and CDR2: DFQATT and SNEGSKA (reference sequence). The CDR3 has 14 amino acids. The CDR3 loop reads CSARAAGAKNIQYF. The CDR3 region has the DNA TGCAGTGCTAGGGCAGCGGGAGCCAAAAACATTCAGTACTTC.

This chain uses TRBV10-3 with TRBJ2-7, with D unresolved. The CDR3 sequence is 16 residues long. Trimming stripped 1 base from V and 1 base from J, with 14 bases between. Germline V lookup: CDR1 ENHRY, CDR2 SYGVKD. The CDR3 is CAISELAGPHSYEQYF. The DNA of the CDR3 is TGTGCCATCAGTGAGTTGGCAGGCCCCCATTCCTACGAGCAGTACTTC.

This clonotype was observed a handful of times. This chain connects TRBV18 to TRBJ2-1; 9 bases are shared with TRBD2. Germline CDR1 reads KGHSH; CDR2 reads LQKENI. This CDR3 spans 15 amino acids. With V trimmed by 3 bases and J by 9 bases, 9 bases remained unmatched. CDR3 region: CASSPPGLAAAEQFF. The CDR3 DNA follows: TGTGCCAGCTCACCGCCGGGACTAGCCGCGGCTGAGCAGTTCTTC.

The chain couples TRBV20-1 to TRBJ1-2; 9 nucleotides align to TRBD1. The J segment lost 7 bases and the V segment lost 6 bases, leaving 6 bases of the junction unmatched. CDR3 length: 12 residues. Germline-derived CDR1 and CDR2 are DFQATT and SNEGSKA (reference sequence). DNA for the CDR3: TGCAGTGCCGAACAGGGGGCTGGTGGCTACACCTTC. As protein: CSAEQGAGGYTF.

The chain's CDR3 is CASSRQGAGNTIYF. The CDR3 bases are TGTGCCAGCAGTCGACAGGGAGCTGGAAACACCATATATTTT. The chain recombines TRBV12-3 or TRBV12-4 with TRBJ1-3, with 7 bases fitting TRBD1. CDR3 size: 14 residues. V was clipped by 5 bases and J by 2 bases; unmatched bases: 3.

The rearrangement uses TRBV11-2 and TRBJ2-5; TRBD1 aligns across 9 bases. The J call may be mistaken, given a closer DNA end match to TRBJ2-7. Germline-derived CDR1 and CDR2 are SGHAT and FQNNGV. The CDR3 sequence is 14 residues long. The CDR3 reads CASTGQGGLYEQYF. CDR3 nucleotide sequence: TGTGCCAGCACGGGACAGGGCGGGTTATACGAGCAGTACTTC.

The CDR3 protein is CASSEVGRDNSPLHF. The CDR3 nucleotides read TGTGCCAGCAGTGAGGTGGGCAGAGACAATTCACCCCTCCACTTT. The rearrangement links TRBV6-1 to TRBJ1-6; D is unclear. In germline, CDR1 is MNHNS, CDR2 SASEGT. V gave up 3 bases and J gave up 7 bases, with 13 bases separating them. CDR3 length: 15 amino acids.

The J gene is TRBJ2-1, the V gene TRBV28; 10 positions match TRBD2. Germline lookup yields CDR1 MDHEN and CDR2 SYDVKM. The CDR3 contains 16 residues. The trim removed 5 bases at V and 4 bases at J, leaving 8 bases unmatched. In DNA, the CDR3 is TGTGCCAGCAGTGAGCAGCGGGGGGGCCATTACAATGAGCAGTTCTTC. Translated, it gives CASSEQRGGHYNEQFF.

This sequence joins TRBV7-2 and TRBJ1-1; 7 bases line up with TRBD1. Germline lookup yields CDR1 SGHTA and CDR2 FQGNSA. J gave up 1 base and V 7 bases, and 6 bases lay outside the gene matches. The CDR3 loop spans 14 amino acids. This CDR3 is CASTLTGSNTEAFF. The CDR3, as DNA: TGTGCCAGCACCCTGACAGGGTCGAACACTGAAGCTTTCTTT.

The sample holds a few counts of this clonotype. This sequence joins TRBV4-1 and TRBJ1-2; perhaps TRBD1 as D (5 bases). The V and J ends lost 1 base and 2 bases respectively, with 20 bases between them. Germline-derived CDR1 and CDR2 are MGHRA and YSYEKL. This CDR3 has 18 residues. CDR3 bases: TGCGCCAGCAGCCAAGGACGGGGGGAGACCGCGCTGAACTATGGCTACACCTTC. It specifies CASSQGRGETALNYGYTF.

The table lists this clonotype with a count of one. The rearrangement joins TRBV20-1 to TRBJ2-3, with a possible D match to TRBD1 (6 bases). Germline CDR1 and CDR2: DFQATT and SNEGSKA (reference sequence). V was cut by 3 bases and J by 0 bases, with 19 bases left in between. This CDR3 is 17 amino acids long. For the CDR3, the DNA is TGCAGTGCTAGTTCCCCGGGACACCTACCGAGCACAGATACGCAGTATTTT. Protein product: CSASSPGHLPSTDTQYF.

This clonotype was detected ten times or more. The chain links TRBV6-6 to TRBJ1-5; D unresolved. CDR1 MNHNY and CDR2 SVGAGI come from the germline V gene (reference sequence). There are 11 residues in the CDR3. Trimming left V 4 bases short and J 6 bases short, with 4 bases between. The CDR3, as DNA: TGTGCCAGCAGTTCGGGTCAGCCCCAGCATTTT. Encoded protein: CASSSGQPQHF.